This T cell receptor (beta chain) was identified during a study of beta chain features in type 1 diabetes. Study at large: Patients looked much like healthy donors when it came to age, gender and cell yields. Study-wide findings and caveats: Type 1 diabetes patients had TCRB CDR3s that were shorter (moderately but significantly so) in all four CD4+ subsets.

This clone was picked up a small number of times. Its antigen is still unknown. Staining for CD45RO/CCR7/CD25/CD127/CD95/CD27 allowed sorting of CD4+ naive, central memory, regulatory and stem cell-like memory cells. CDR3 size: 15 residues. Germline CDR1 and CDR2: LGHNA and YNFKEQ. The V gene lost 0 bases and the J gene lost 5 bases, with 13 bases spanning the gap. The whole isolated RNA underwent reverse transcription, so sequencing captured expressed TCRB transcripts. Sequenced by immunoSEQ multiplex PCR; TCRdb stores in-frame clones only, minus some. The data contain 50,000 or so clones, roughly 39% of them singletons.

The chain links TRBV4-2 to TRBJ1-1, with D possibly TRBD1 on 5 matching bases. The origin of this receptor is a man aged 25-45 years with type 1 diabetes. The sample consisted of Tregs from blood. The chain's CDR3 is CASSQDPAGTTEAFF. In nucleotides, the CDR3 is TGTGCCAGCAGCCAAGATCCAGCGGGGACTACTGAAGCTTTCTTT.